This T cell receptor (beta chain) comes out of a study of shared clonotypes between healthy human individuals. The study, taken as a whole, reports: Shared clonotypes: 4.5% to 6.5% naive CD4, under 4% naive CD8, 2.3% memory CD4, approximately 0.41% memory CD8. Memory subsets had estimated richness that was generally smaller than that of naive subsets.

Clones were sequenced by immunoSEQ multiplex PCR, and TCRdb holds only the in-frame ones, with some missing. The sample consists of approximately 590,000 clones, about 95% of them appearing once. About this clone: Its specificity is unknown.

The naive CD8 subset, CD45RO-negative cells positively selected for CCR7, excluded terminally differentiated effector memory CD45RA+ cells. Germline V gene data show CDR1 as MNHNY and CDR2 as SVGAGI (reference sequence). With V trimmed by 6 bases and J by 6 bases, 6 bases remained unmatched. The length of the CDR3 is 14 residues. The chain has TRBV6-6 and TRBJ2-3; 10 bases match TRBD1. The sequence was obtained from a woman in her 30s in good health. Sequencing was carried out using naive CD8+ T cells sorted from blood. CDR3 coding DNA: TGTGCCAGCAGCAGCGACAGGGGGCTTGATACGCAGTATTTT. Encoded protein: CASSSDRGLDTQYF.